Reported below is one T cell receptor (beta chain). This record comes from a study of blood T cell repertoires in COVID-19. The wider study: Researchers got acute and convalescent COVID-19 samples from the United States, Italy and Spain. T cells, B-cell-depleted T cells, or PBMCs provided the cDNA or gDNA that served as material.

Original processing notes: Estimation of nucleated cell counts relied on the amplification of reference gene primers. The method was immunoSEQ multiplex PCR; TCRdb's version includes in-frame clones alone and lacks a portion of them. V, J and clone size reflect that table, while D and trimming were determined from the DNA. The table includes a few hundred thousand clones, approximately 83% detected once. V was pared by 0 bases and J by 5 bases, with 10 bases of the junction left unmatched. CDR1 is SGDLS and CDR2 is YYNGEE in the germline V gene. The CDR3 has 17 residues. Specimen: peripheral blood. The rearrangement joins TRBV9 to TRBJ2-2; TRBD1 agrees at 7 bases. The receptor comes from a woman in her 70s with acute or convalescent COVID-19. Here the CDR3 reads CASSVAVAGGKTGELFF. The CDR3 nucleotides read TGTGCCAGCAGCGTAGCGGTGGCAGGGGGTAAAACCGGGGAGCTGTTTTTT.